A single sample is the source of the 2 T cell receptor beta chains below, sequenced in a study of cytomegalovirus exposure and HLA in healthy donors. Both 60 Vbeta primers and 13 Jbeta primers went into the PCR. Sequencing used immunoSEQ multiplex PCR; TCRdb keeps in-frame clones, though not all of them. The sample totals tens of thousands of clones. The sample consisted of PBMCs. The origin of the receptors is a male donor in good health and CMV-seronegative.

The rearrangement uses TRBV6-6 and TRBJ1-3; D unresolved. The CDR3 is 15 amino acids. V shed 6 bases and J shed 0 bases, with 12 bases lying between them. CDR1 MNHNY and CDR2 SVGAGI come from the germline V gene (reference sequence). In DNA form, the CDR3 reads TGTGCCAGCAGCAACCAAGGAGGCTCTGGAAACACCATATATTTT. Protein sequence: CASSNQGGSGNTIYF.

V usage is TRBV30 and J usage is TRBJ2-1; D gene ambiguous. Germline loops: CDR1 GTSNPN, CDR2 SVGIG (reference sequence). V was pared by 1 base and J by 6 bases, with 4 bases between. The CDR3 runs 11 residues. The CDR3 region has the DNA TGTGCCTGGAGTGCTGTCAATGAGCAGTTCTTC. It codes for CAWSAVNEQFF. Complete variable domain (other parts from reference TRBV30 and TRBJ2-1): SQTIHQWPATLVQPVGSPLSLECTVEGTSNPNLYWYRQAAGRGLQLLFYSVGIGQISSEVPQNLSASRPQDRQFILSSKKLLLSDSGFYLCAWSAVNEQFFGPGTRLTVL.